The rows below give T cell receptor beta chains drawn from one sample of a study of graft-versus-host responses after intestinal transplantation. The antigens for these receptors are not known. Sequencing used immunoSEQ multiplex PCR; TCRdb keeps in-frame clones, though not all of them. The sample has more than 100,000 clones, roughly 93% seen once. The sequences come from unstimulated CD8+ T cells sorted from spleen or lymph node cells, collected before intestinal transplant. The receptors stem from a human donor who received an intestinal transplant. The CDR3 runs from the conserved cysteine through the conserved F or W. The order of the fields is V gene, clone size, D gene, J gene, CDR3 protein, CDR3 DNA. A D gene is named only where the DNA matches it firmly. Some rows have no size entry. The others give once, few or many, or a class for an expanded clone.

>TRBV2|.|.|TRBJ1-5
CASSFLGNQPQHF
TGTGCCAGCAGTTTTTTGGGGAATCAGCCCCAGCATTTT
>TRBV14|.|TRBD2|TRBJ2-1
CASSQDRGGTTAYNEQFF
TGTGCCAGCAGCCAAGATCGCGGGGGGACAACAGCCTACAATGAGCAGTTCTTC
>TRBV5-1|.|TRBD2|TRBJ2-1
CASSLTGTSSLSSYNEQFF
TGCGCCAGCAGCTTGACCGGGACTAGTTCTCTTAGCTCCTACAATGAGCAGTTCTTC
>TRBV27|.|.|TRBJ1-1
CATQPGQNTEAFF
TGTGCCACCCAACCGGGACAAAACACTGAAGCTTTCTTT
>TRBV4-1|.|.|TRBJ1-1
CASSQVNTEAFF
TGCGCCAGCAGCCAAGTAAACACTGAAGCTTTCTTT
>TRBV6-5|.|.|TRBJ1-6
CASRTGTDNSPLHF
TGTGCCAGCAGGACCGGGACGGATAATTCACCCCTCCACTTT
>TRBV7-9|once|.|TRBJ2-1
CASSFNSGPVYNEQFF
TGTGCCAGCAGCTTTAACAGTGGACCAGTATACAATGAGCAGTTCTTC
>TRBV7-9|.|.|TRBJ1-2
CASSQYTGRLHGYTF
TGTGCCAGCAGCCAGTATACTGGGCGTCTACATGGCTACACCTTC
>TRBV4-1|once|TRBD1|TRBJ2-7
CASSQDGIGSTGMDEQYF
TGCGCCAGCAGCCAAGATGGTATTGGGTCGACAGGGATGGACGAGCAGTACTTC
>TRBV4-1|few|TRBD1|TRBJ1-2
CASSRGQGDGYTF
TGCGCCAGCAGCCGAGGACAGGGGGATGGCTACACCTTC
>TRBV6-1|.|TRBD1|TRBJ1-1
CASSAGQGTSEAFF
TGTGCCAGCAGTGCGGGACAGGGTACCTCTGAAGCTTTCTTT
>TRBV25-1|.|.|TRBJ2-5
CASSETGTLGAETQYF
TGTGCCAGCAGTGAAACGGGTACCCTAGGTGCGGAGACCCAGTACTTC
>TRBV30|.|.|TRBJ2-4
CAWKGQPAKNIQYF
TGTGCCTGGAAAGGACAGCCAGCCAAAAACATTCAGTACTTC
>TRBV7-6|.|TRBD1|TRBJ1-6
CASSPGGGSPLHF
TGTGCCAGCAGCCCAGGGGGCGGTTCACCCCTCCACTTT
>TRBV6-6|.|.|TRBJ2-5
CASSYSKGRVQETQYF
TGTGCCAGCAGTTACTCGAAGGGCAGGGTCCAAGAGACCCAGTACTTC
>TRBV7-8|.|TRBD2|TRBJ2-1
CASSFLVAGDNEQFF
TGTGCCAGCAGCTTTTTGGTTGCGGGGGACAATGAGCAGTTCTTC
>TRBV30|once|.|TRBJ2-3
CAWNGAQGTQYF
TGTGCCTGGAACGGGGCGCAGGGTACGCAGTATTTT
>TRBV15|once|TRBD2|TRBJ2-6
CATSGSGTDSGANVLTF
TGTGCCACCAGCGGAAGCGGGACGGACTCTGGGGCCAACGTCCTGACTTTC
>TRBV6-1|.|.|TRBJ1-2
CASSSFLENYGYTF
TGTGCCAGCAGCTCTTTCTTAGAGAACTATGGCTACACCTTC
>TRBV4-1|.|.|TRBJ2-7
CASSQGVDSYEQYF
TGCGCCAGCAGCCAAGGGGTAGATTCCTACGAGCAGTACTTC
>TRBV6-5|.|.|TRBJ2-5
CASSYGGKETQYF
TGTGCCAGCAGTTATGGGGGAAAGGAGACCCAGTACTTC
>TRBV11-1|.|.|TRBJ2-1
CASSLVVTPPYNEQFF
TGTGCCAGCAGCTTAGTAGTGACACCCCCTTACAATGAGCAGTTCTTC
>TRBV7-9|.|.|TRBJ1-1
CASSQTGGATNRVGTEAFF
TGTGCCAGCAGCCAGACGGGGGGGGCGACTAACAGGGTAGGCACTGAAGCTTTCTTT
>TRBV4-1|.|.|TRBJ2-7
CASSQDRLSYEQYF
TGCGCCAGCAGCCAAGATCGGCTATCCTACGAGCAGTACTTC
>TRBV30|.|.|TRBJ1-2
CAWSVRRWDYYGYTF
TGTGCCTGGAGTGTAAGAAGGTGGGATTACTATGGCTACACCTTC
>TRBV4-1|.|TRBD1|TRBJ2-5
CASSQERTGRETQYF
TGCGCCAGCAGCCAAGAGAGGACAGGGAGGGAGACCCAGTACTTC
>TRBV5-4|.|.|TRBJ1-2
CASSSPDGHLNYGYTF
TGTGCCAGCAGCTCTCCCGACGGACACCTTAACTATGGCTACACCTTC
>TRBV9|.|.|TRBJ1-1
CASSVQTGGEYTEAFF
TGTGCCAGCAGCGTTCAAACTGGGGGGGAGTACACTGAAGCTTTCTTT
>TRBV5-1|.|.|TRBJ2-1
CASSLLGDEQFF
TGCGCCAGCAGCTTGTTAGGCGATGAGCAGTTCTTC
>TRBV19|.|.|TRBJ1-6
CASNQGGSPLHF
TGTGCCAGTAACCAGGGAGGCTCACCCCTCCACTTT
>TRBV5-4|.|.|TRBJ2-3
CASSLRGATRGTDTQYF
TGTGCCAGCAGCTTGCGGGGGGCCACGCGAGGCACAGATACGCAGTATTTT
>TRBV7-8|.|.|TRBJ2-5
CASSVRGETQYF
TGTGCCAGCAGCGTCAGGGGAGAGACCCAGTACTTC
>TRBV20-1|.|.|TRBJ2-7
CSARGGPEQYF
TGCAGTGCCAGGGGGGGGCCGGAGCAGTACTTC
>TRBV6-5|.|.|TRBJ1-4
CASSYGRTNEKLFF
TGTGCCAGCAGTTACGGGCGGACTAATGAAAAACTGTTTTTT
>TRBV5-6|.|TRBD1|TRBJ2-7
CASSLGQGIGEQYF
TGTGCCAGCAGCCTCGGACAGGGGATCGGCGAGCAGTACTTC
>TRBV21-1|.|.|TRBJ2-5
CATNGPSGGQETQYF
TGTGCCACCAACGGCCCTAGCGGCGGGCAAGAGACCCAGTACTTC
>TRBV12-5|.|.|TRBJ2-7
CASGLPDSYEQYF
TGTGCTAGTGGTTTGCCCGACAGCTACGAGCAGTACTTC
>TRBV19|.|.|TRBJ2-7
CASSIGGGIYEQYF
TGTGCCAGTAGTATCGGTGGAGGGATTTACGAGCAGTACTTC
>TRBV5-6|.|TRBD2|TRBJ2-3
CASSLLAGGATDTQYF
TGTGCCAGCAGCTTGTTAGCGGGGGGTGCCACAGATACGCAGTATTTT
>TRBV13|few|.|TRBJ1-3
CASSFGRSGNTIYF
TGTGCCAGCAGCTTTGGAAGGTCTGGAAACACCATATATTTT
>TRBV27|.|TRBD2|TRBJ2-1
CASSIAGGPTSYNEQFF
TGTGCCAGTTCTATAGCGGGGGGCCCGACATCCTACAATGAGCAGTTCTTC
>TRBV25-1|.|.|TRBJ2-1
CASSGTYNEQFF
TGTGCCAGCAGTGGAACCTACAATGAGCAGTTCTTC
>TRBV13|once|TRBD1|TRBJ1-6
CASSLTGGNSPLHF
TGTGCCAGCAGTTTGACAGGGGGAAATTCACCCCTCCACTTT
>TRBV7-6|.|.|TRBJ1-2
CASSPVWGTNLPNYGYTF
TGTGCCAGCAGCCCCGTTTGGGGCACTAACCTCCCTAACTATGGCTACACCTTC
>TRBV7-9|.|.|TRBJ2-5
CAGRGPIQETQYF
TGTGCCGGAAGGGGACCGATCCAAGAGACCCAGTACTTC
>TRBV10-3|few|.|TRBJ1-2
CAISEPAGYTF
TGTGCCATCAGTGAGCCAGCTGGCTACACCTTC
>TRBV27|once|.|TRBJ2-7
CASSPGTAYEQYF
TGTGCCAGCAGCCCCGGGACGGCCTACGAGCAGTACTTC
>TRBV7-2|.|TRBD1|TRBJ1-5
CASSLAGLTGVGSNQPQHF
TGTGCCAGCAGCTTAGCCGGACTAACAGGGGTAGGCAGCAATCAGCCCCAGCATTTT
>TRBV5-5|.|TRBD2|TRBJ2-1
CASSLVPLRTSGGAGNEQFF
TGTGCCAGCAGCTTGGTCCCTCTCAGGACTAGCGGGGGGGCAGGCAATGAGCAGTTCTTC
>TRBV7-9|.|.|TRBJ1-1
CASSPEGGGTEAFF
TGTGCCAGCAGCCCAGAGGGGGGTGGCACTGAAGCTTTCTTT
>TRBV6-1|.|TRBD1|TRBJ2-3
CASSGGTADTQYF
TGTGCCAGCAGTGGGGGGACAGCAGATACGCAGTATTTT
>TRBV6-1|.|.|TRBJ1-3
CASESTFFGGNTIYF
TGTGCCAGCGAGAGCACCTTTTTTGGGGGAAACACCATATATTTT
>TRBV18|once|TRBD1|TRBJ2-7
CASSRTGVHYEQYF
TGTGCCAGCTCCCGGACAGGGGTTCACTACGAGCAGTACTTC
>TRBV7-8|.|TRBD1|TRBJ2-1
CASSLAWGQPNNEQFF
TGTGCCAGCAGCTTAGCGTGGGGACAGCCGAACAATGAGCAGTTCTTC
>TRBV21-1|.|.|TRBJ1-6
CASSKQPGRNNSPLHF
TGTGCCAGCAGCAAACAACCCGGACGGAATAATTCACCCCTCCACTTT